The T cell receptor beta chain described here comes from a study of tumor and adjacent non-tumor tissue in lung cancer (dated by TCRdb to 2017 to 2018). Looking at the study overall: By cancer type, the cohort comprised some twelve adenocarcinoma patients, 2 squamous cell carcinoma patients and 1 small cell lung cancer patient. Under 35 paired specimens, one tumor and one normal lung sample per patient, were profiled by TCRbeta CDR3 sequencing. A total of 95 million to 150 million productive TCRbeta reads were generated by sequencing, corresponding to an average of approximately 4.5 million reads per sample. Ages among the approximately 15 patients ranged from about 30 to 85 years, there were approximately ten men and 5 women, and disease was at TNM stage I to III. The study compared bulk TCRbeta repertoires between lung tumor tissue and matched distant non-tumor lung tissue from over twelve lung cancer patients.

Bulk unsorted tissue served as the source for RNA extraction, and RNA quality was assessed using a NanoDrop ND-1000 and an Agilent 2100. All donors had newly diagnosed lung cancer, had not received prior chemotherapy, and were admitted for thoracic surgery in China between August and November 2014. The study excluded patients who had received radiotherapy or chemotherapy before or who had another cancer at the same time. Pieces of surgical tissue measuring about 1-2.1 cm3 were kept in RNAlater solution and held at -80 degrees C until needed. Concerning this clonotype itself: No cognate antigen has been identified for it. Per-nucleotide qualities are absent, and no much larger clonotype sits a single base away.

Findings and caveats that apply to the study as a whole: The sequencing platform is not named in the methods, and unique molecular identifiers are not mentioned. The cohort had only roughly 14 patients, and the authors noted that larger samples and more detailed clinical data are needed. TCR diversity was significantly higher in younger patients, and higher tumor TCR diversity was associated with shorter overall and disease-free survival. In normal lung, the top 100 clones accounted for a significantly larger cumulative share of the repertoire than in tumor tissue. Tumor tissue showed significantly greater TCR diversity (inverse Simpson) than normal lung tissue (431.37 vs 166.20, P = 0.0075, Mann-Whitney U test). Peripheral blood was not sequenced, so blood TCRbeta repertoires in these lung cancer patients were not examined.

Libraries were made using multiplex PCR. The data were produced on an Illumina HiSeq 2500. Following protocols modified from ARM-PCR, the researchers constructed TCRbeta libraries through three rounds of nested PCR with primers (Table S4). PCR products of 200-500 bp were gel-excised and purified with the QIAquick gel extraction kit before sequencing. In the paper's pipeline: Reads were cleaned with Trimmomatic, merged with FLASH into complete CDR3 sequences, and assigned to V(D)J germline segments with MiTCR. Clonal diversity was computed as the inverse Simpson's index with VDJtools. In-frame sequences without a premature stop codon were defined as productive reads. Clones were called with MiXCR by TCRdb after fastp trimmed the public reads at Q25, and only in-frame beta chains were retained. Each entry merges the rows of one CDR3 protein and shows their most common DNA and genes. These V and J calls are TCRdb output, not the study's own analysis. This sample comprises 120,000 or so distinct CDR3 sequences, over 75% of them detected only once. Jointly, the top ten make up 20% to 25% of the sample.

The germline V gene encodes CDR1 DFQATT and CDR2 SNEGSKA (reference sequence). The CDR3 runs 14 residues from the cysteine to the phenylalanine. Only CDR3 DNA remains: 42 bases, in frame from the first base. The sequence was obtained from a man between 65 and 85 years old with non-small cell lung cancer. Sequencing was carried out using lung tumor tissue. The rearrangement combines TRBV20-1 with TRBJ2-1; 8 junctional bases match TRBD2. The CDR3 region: CRALSGRGYNEQFF. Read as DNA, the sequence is TGCAGAGCTCTAAGCGGGAGAGGATACAATGAGCAGTTCTTC.